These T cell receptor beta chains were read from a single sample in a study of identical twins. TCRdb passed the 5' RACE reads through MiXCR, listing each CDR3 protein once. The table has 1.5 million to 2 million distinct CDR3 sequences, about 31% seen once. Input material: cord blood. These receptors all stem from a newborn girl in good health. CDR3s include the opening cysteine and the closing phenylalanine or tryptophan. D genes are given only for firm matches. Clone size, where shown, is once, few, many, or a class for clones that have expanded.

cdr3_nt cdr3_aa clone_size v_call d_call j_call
TGTGCCGCCAGCAGTAGGGGTTATAGCAATCAGCCCCAGCATTTT CAASSRGYSNQPQHF NA TRBV15 NA TRBJ1-5
TGCGCCAGCAGCTTTCACAGCGGGCTTTCCTACGAGCAGTACTTC CASSFHSGLSYEQYF many TRBV5-1 NA TRBJ2-7
TGTGCCAGCAGTCTCCGGGTGGGGGCCAAAAACATTCAGTACTTC CASSLRVGAKNIQYF NA TRBV12-3/TRBV12-4 NA TRBJ2-4
TGTGCCAGCAGGAGGCTATCGGTTTTCGGCAATGAGCAGTACTTC CASRRLSVFGNEQYF NA TRBV6-5 NA TRBJ2-7
TGTGCCAGCAGCCAAGAGGTCGGACAGGGGCCGGGTGTTGGCACAGATACGCAGTATTTT CASSQEVGQGPGVGTDTQYF few TRBV4-2 TRBD1 TRBJ2-3
TGTGCCAGCAGCTTAGGGGTCTGGGGATCAGGCACAGATACGCAGTATTTT CASSLGVWGSGTDTQYF NA TRBV7-2 NA TRBJ2-3
TGCGCCAGCAGCTCACCCGAAGGGGAGGGCTCCTACAATGAGCAGTTCTTC CASSSPEGEGSYNEQFF few TRBV5-1 TRBD2 TRBJ2-1
TGTGCCAGCAGCCAAGATGGCGGGCGCAATCAGCCCCAGCATTTT CASSQDGGRNQPQHF few TRBV3-1 NA TRBJ1-5
TGTGCCAGCAGCTTAACCAGGACCGGGGAGCTGTTTTTT CASSLTRTGELFF NA TRBV11-2 NA TRBJ2-2
TGTGCCAGCAGTTTCGGACAGGGGGCAACTCAGCCCCAGCATTTT CASSFGQGATQPQHF NA TRBV12-3/TRBV12-4 TRBD1 TRBJ1-5
TGTGCCAGCAGTTTAAGACTAGCGGGGTACAGCTCCTACAATGAGCAGTTCTTC CASSLRLAGYSSYNEQFF NA TRBV12-3/TRBV12-4 TRBD2 TRBJ2-1
TGTGCCAGCAGCCAAGCTTGGAGACAGGGCTCACATACGCAGTATTTT CASSQAWRQGSHTQYF NA TRBV3-1 TRBD1 TRBJ2-3
TGTGCCAGCAGTTTAGGGAGGGGCTACACCTTC CASSLGRGYTF many TRBV12-3/TRBV12-4 NA TRBJ1-2
TGTGCCAGCAGCCCCTCATCGAACACCGGGGAGCTGTTTTTT CASSPSSNTGELFF NA TRBV7-2 NA TRBJ2-2
TGTGCCAGCAACACTAATGGCTACGAGCAGTACTTC CASNTNGYEQYF NA TRBV2 NA TRBJ2-7
TGCAGCGGGGAAGGGGGCTACAATGAGCAGTACTTC CSGEGGYNEQYF NA TRBV29-1 TRBD1 TRBJ2-7
TGTGCCAGCAGTGAAGGGGGAGTACGGGCCTACAATGAGCAGTTCTTC CASSEGGVRAYNEQFF NA TRBV2 NA TRBJ2-1
TGTGCCAGCAGGCCTCGTAGGGGGTTCACAGATACGCAGTATTTT CASRPRRGFTDTQYF few TRBV2 NA TRBJ2-3
TGTGCCAGCAGCCAAGATCCCAGGTCCCAAGAGACCCAGTACTTC CASSQDPRSQETQYF NA TRBV3-1 NA TRBJ2-5
TGTGCCAGCAGCCAAACGTCAGGGGACTCACCCCTCCACTTT CASSQTSGDSPLHF NA TRBV4-2 NA TRBJ1-6
TGTGCCAGCAGTTTCGGGATCGGGGTCGAGCAGTACTTC CASSFGIGVEQYF few TRBV12-3/TRBV12-4 NA TRBJ2-7
TGCAGCGTTGAGGACAGGGGAAACACCATATATTTT CSVEDRGNTIYF NA TRBV29-1 TRBD1 TRBJ1-3
TGTGCCAGCAGTCCCCTGAAACAGGGGGCGGAAGCTTTCTTT CASSPLKQGAEAFF few TRBV11-2 TRBD1 TRBJ1-1
TGTGCCAGCAGCTTAGTCGTTTTGGGAGGCGAGCAGTACTTC CASSLVVLGGEQYF few TRBV11-2 NA TRBJ2-7
TGTGCCAGCAGTTTAAACTGGGTCGGCTACGAGCAGTACTTC CASSLNWVGYEQYF few TRBV12-3/TRBV12-4 NA TRBJ2-7
TGTGCCAGCAGCCAAACTAGTCCTGGCAATGAGCAGTTCTTC CASSQTSPGNEQFF few TRBV3-1 NA TRBJ2-1
TGTGCCAGCTCACCATCCCTAGACAGGGGTACTGAAGCTTTCTTT CASSPSLDRGTEAFF NA TRBV18 TRBD1 TRBJ1-1
TGTGCCAGCAGCCAATGGGGGACAGTTGACCAGCCCCAGCATTTT CASSQWGTVDQPQHF NA TRBV3-1 TRBD1 TRBJ1-5
TGTGCCAGCAGCCATACAGGGAGCCATCGGAACACTGAAGCTTTCTTT CASSHTGSHRNTEAFF few TRBV4-2 NA TRBJ1-1
TGTGCCAGCACCTTGGGACAGGGGCCGAGCTATGGCTACACCTTC CASTLGQGPSYGYTF NA TRBV2 TRBD1 TRBJ1-2
TGTGCCAGCAGCTTAGGAACAGTGCAGCCCCAGCATTTT CASSLGTVQPQHF few TRBV11-2 NA TRBJ1-5
TGTGCCAGCAGCCCGGTGACAAAAAACTATGGCTACACCTTC CASSPVTKNYGYTF NA TRBV7-6 NA TRBJ1-2
TGTGCCAGCAGTGAACGATGGGGACAGGAGCAGCCCCAGCATTTT CASSERWGQEQPQHF few TRBV2 TRBD1 TRBJ1-5
TGTGCCAGCAGCCATCCCCTTAGCGGGGGCTACAATGAGCAGTTCTTC CASSHPLSGGYNEQFF NA TRBV9 TRBD2 TRBJ2-1
TGTGCCAGCAGCCAAGCAGGGGCAGATATGAATGAGCAGTTCTTC CASSQAGADMNEQFF NA TRBV3-1 NA TRBJ2-1
TGTGCCAGCAGTCCGAACAGGGGCTATGGCTACACCTTC CASSPNRGYGYTF many TRBV27 TRBD1 TRBJ1-2
TGCAGTGCTGTTCCTGGACCAGGGGGGAACACTGAAGCTTTCTTT CSAVPGPGGNTEAFF few TRBV20-1 TRBD1 TRBJ1-1
TGTGCCAGCAGAGTAGGGGGCGCTTGGGAAGCTTTCTTT CASRVGGAWEAFF few TRBV28 TRBD1 TRBJ1-1
TGTGCCAGCCCTAAAACCTGGCCTAGCACAGATACGCAGTATTTT CASPKTWPSTDTQYF few TRBV28 NA TRBJ2-3
TGTGCCAGCAGTCTAAGTGCGTTGGAGACCCAGTACTTC CASSLSALETQYF NA TRBV27 NA TRBJ2-5
TGTGCCAGCAGCCTAAGGGGGGAGGGGACTGAAGCTTTCTTT CASSLRGEGTEAFF many TRBV12-3/TRBV12-4 NA TRBJ1-1
TGTGCCAGCAGTTTATGGGACTGGTACGCCAACACCGGGGAGCTGTTTTTT CASSLWDWYANTGELFF once TRBV27 NA TRBJ2-2
TGTGCCAGCAGCTCCGGACTAGCGGGAGGGCCGATTTCTTGGGAGCAGTACTTC CASSSGLAGGPISWEQYF NA TRBV7-6 TRBD2 TRBJ2-4
TGTGCCGGCAGCTTATGGCGGGGGAAGGACTACGAGCAGTACTTC CAGSLWRGKDYEQYF NA TRBV11-2 TRBD2 TRBJ2-7
TGTGCCGGCAGTGACCCCACAGGGTTAGCCAAAAACATTCAGTACTTC CAGSDPTGLAKNIQYF NA TRBV2 NA TRBJ2-4
TGCAGTGCTAGAGATCAGGCGGAGCCCTACAATGAGCAGTTCTTC CSARDQAEPYNEQFF few TRBV20-1 NA TRBJ2-1
TGTGCCAGCAGCCCTTATATTAGTCTGGGAAGGGTAGAGACCCAGTACTTC CASSPYISLGRVETQYF NA TRBV7-2 NA TRBJ2-5
TGTGCCAGCAGTGAAGAACATCAGCCCCAGCATTTT CASSEEHQPQHF NA TRBV2 NA TRBJ1-5